These T cell receptor beta chains were read from a single sample in a study of CD8 T cells in Susac syndrome. TCRdb reanalysed the immunoSEQ multiplex PCR reads using MiXCR and keeps one entry per CDR3 protein. Here the sample spans some 300,000 distinct CDR3 sequences, approximately 81% being singletons. The sample taken for sequencing was CD8+ T cells from PBMCs. These receptors were taken from a human donor with multiple sclerosis. CDR3s include the opening cysteine and the closing phenylalanine or tryptophan. D genes are given only for firm matches. Clone size appears in some rows only: once, few, many, or a class for an expanded clone.

v_call	j_call	d_call	clone_size	cdr3_aa	cdr3_nt
TRBV29-1	TRBJ1-2	-	-	CSVEGREGYTF	TGCAGCGTTGAGGGCAGGGAAGGCTACACCTTC
TRBV28	TRBJ2-3	-	-	CASSAQERVTDTQYF	TGTGCCAGCAGTGCACAGGAGCGGGTCACAGATACGCAGTATTTT
TRBV3-1	TRBJ2-1	-	once	CASKQSREGFGNEQFF	TGTGCCAGCAAACAATCTCGCGAGGGGTTTGGAAATGAGCAGTTCTTC
TRBV5-1	TRBJ1-1	TRBD1	-	CASSYRQGDSFF	TGCGCCAGCAGCTATCGACAGGGGGATTCTTTCTTT
TRBV7-9	TRBJ2-1	-	-	CASSAPSVVSYNEQFF	TGTGCCAGCAGCGCCCCTAGCGTAGTCTCCTACAATGAGCAGTTCTTC
TRBV28	TRBJ2-7	-	-	CASSFPGWAQMDYEQYF	TGTGCCAGCAGTTTTCCGGGCTGGGCTCAAATGGACTACGAGCAGTACTTC
TRBV27	TRBJ2-1	TRBD2	-	CASSSRTSAHNEQFF	TGTGCCAGCAGTTCGAGGACTAGCGCGCACAATGAGCAGTTCTTC
TRBV7-9	TRBJ2-1	TRBD2	-	CASRTGTSGSPYNEQFF	TGTGCCAGCAGGACGGGGACTAGCGGGAGCCCCTACAATGAGCAGTTCTTC
TRBV28	TRBJ2-5	-	-	CASRELGTDQETQYF	TGTGCCAGCAGGGAATTAGGGACGGACCAAGAGACCCAGTACTTC
TRBV6-1	TRBJ2-7	-	-	CASSEGQDVYEQYF	TGTGCCAGCAGTGAAGGCCAGGACGTCTACGAGCAGTACTTC
TRBV5-4	TRBJ2-1	-	-	CASSLAAGHEQFF	TGTGCCAGCAGCTTGGCCGCTGGGCATGAGCAGTTCTTC
TRBV7-9	TRBJ1-4	-	-	CASSLVTTNEKLFF	TGTGCCAGCAGCTTAGTAACAACTAATGAAAAACTGTTTTTT
TRBV19	TRBJ1-5	-	-	CASSWTDYSNQPQHF	TGTGCCAGTAGTTGGACAGACTATAGCAATCAGCCCCAGCATTTT
TRBV6-5	TRBJ1-1	-	few	CASSYTSGHPNTEAFF	TGTGCCAGCAGTTACACCTCCGGACACCCGAACACTGAAGCTTTCTTT
TRBV12-3/TRBV12-4	TRBJ1-5	-	-	CASASPNQPQHF	TGTGCCAGCGCGAGTCCCAATCAGCCCCAGCATTTT
TRBV24-1	TRBJ2-5	TRBD1	-	CATSEGTGEETQYF	TGTGCCACCAGTGAAGGGACAGGAGAAGAGACCCAGTACTTC
TRBV4-1	TRBJ2-7	-	-	CASSQTPGAREQYF	TGCGCCAGCAGCCAGACACCAGGGGCGAGGGAGCAGTACTTC
TRBV5-1	TRBJ2-7	-	few	CASSFRGDEQYF	TGCGCCAGCAGCTTTCGTGGCGACGAGCAGTACTTC